This T cell receptor (beta chain) was recovered during a study of cytomegalovirus exposure and HLA in healthy donors. General study findings and limits: CMV serostatus was the sole immune exposure data available. Whilst most TCR sequences proved rare, a subset of public TCRs occurred across many donors. It was reported that TCR beta sequences correctly inferred the HLA-A and HLA-B alleles for most subjects. In vitro data verified three CMV-associated chains as specific for CMV antigens.

CDR1 is MNHNS and CDR2 is SASEGT in the germline V gene. The germline V and J ends were trimmed by 0 bases and 2 bases, with 17 bases remaining between them. The CDR3 consists of 17 residues. Concerning this clone: Antigen: not known.

Both 60 Vbeta primers and 13 Jbeta primers went into the PCR. Profiled with immunoSEQ multiplex PCR; TCRdb holds only in-frame clones, not every one. The sample has 100,000 to 150,000 clones; about 62% are singletons. The clonotype comes from a woman aged 35 to 49 in good health and CMV-seropositive. Sequenced sample: PBMCs. The chain couples TRBV6-1 to TRBJ2-7; D is ambiguous. In DNA form, the CDR3 reads TGTGCCAGCAGTGAAGCAAGACCGGGTTTCTTCGCCTACGAGCAGTACTTC. Translating gives CASSEARPGFFAYEQYF.